This T cell receptor (beta chain) was retrieved from a study of blood T cell repertoires in COVID-19. The germline V gene has CDR1 LGHDT and CDR2 YNNKEL (reference sequence). Trimming cost V 1 base and J 4 bases; bases outside gene matches: 5. The CDR3 has 16 residues. The protocol was immunoSEQ multiplex PCR, while the TCRdb copy is restricted to in-frame clones and leaves out a portion. The sample yields some 320,000 clones, 90% seen once. V gene TRBV3-1 (or the pseudogene TRBV3-2) combines with J gene TRBJ2-4, with TRBD1 matching 9 bases. This TCR came from a man in his sixties who had recovered from COVID-19. What was sequenced was PBMCs or T cells enriched from blood (not recorded which). Here the CDR3 reads CASSQVPGQGKNIQYF. Here the CDR3 DNA reads TGTGCCAGCAGCCAAGTACCGGGACAGGGTAAAAACATTCAGTACTTC.